This T cell receptor beta chain is drawn from a study of OX40 agonist ivuxolimab in advanced cancers. Generated by immunoSEQ multiplex PCR, the TCRdb table keeps only in-frame clones and is missing some. The data hold just over 45,000 clones, with about 94% observed a single time. V lost 0 bases, J lost 12 bases, and 9 bases lay in between. Germline V gives CDR1 SGHRS, CDR2 YFSETQ. The length of the CDR3 is 11 residues. This TCR was recovered from an adult with an advanced solid tumor such as melanoma, head and neck, liver or kidney cancer. This chain connects TRBV5-1 to TRBJ1-1, with no clear D. The sample was CD4+ or CD8+ T cells sorted from blood, taken in a trial of the OX40 agonist ivuxolimab. The DNA of the CDR3 is TGCGCCAGCAGCTTGGAATACGGCACTTTCTTT. This codes for CASSLEYGTFF. The whole variable domain, filled in from reference TRBV5-1 and TRBJ1-1, reads KAGVTQTPRYLIKTRGQQVTLSCSPISGHRSVSWYQQTPGQGLQFLFEYFSETQRNKGNFPGRFSGRQFSNSRSEMNVSTLELGDSALYLCASSLEYGTFFGQGTRLTVV.